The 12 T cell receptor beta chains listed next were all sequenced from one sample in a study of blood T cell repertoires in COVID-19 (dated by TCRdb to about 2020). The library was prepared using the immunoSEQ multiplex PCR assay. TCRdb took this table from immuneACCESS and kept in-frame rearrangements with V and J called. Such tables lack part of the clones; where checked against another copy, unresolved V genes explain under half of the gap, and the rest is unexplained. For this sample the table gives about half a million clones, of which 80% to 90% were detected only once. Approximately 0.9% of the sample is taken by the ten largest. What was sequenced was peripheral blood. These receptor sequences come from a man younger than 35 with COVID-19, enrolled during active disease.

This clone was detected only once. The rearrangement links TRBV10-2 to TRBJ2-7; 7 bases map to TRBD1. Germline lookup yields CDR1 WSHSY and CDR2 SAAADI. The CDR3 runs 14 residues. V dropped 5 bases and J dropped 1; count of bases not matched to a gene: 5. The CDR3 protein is CASSLRDRSYEQYF. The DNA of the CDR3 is TGCGCCAGCAGTCTCCGGGACAGATCCTACGAGCAGTACTTC.

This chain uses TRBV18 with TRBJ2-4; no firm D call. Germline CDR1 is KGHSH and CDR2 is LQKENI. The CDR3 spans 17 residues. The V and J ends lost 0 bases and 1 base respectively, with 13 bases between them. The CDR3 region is CASSPPGQALAKNIQYF. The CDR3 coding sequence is TGTGCCAGCTCACCACCGGGTCAGGCACTGGCCAAAAACATTCAGTACTTC.

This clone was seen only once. In nucleotides, the CDR3 is TGCGCCAGCAGCCAAGCGAGCGGGGGGGCCTTTGGCGGGGAGCTGTTTTTT. It codes for CASSQASGGAFGGELFF. The chain carries TRBV4-1 and TRBJ2-2, with 10 bases matching TRBD2. With V trimmed by 1 base and J by 7 bases, 9 bases remained unmatched. Germline loops: CDR1 MGHRA, CDR2 YSYEKL. The CDR3 sequence is 17 residues long.

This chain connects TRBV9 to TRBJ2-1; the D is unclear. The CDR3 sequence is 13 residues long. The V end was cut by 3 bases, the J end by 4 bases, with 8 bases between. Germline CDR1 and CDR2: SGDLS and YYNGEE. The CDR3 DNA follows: TGTGCCAGCAGCGACCCAGAATACAATGAGCAGTTCTTC. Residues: CASSDPEYNEQFF.

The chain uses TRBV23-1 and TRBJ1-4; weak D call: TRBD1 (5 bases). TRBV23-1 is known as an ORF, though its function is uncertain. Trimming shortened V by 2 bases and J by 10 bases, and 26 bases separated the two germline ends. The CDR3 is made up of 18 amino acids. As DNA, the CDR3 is TGCGCCAGCAGTCAAAACAACACCCCATCAGCAAGTAGGGGAAAACTGTTTTTT. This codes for CASSQNNTPSASRGKLFF.

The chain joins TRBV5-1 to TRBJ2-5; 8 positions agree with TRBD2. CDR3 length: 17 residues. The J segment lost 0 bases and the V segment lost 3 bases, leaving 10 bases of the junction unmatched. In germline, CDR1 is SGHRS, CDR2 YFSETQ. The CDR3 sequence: CASSSGIAGGDQETQYF. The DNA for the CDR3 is TGCGCCAGCAGCTCCGGAATTGCGGGAGGAGACCAAGAGACCCAGTACTTC.

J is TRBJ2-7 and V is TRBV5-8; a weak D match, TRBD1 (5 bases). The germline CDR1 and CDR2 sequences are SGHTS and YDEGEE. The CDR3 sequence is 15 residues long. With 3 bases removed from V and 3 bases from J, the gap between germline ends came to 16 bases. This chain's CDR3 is CASSWTSGWGYEQYF. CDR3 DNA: TGTGCCAGCAGCTGGACATCGGGTTGGGGCTACGAGCAGTACTTC. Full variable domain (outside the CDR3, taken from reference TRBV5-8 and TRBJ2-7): EAGVTQSPTHLIKTRGQQATLRCSPISGHTSVYWYQQALGLGLQFLLWYDEGEERNRGNFPPRFSGRQFPNYSSELNVNALELEDSALYLCASSWTSGWGYEQYFGPGTRLTVT.

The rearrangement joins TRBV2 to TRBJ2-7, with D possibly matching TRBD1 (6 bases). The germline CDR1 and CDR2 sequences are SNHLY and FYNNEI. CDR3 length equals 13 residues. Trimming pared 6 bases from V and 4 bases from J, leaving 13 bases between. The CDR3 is CASRVRGGYEQYF. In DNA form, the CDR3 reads TGTGCCAGCAGGGTCAGGGGCGGGTACGAGCAGTACTTC.

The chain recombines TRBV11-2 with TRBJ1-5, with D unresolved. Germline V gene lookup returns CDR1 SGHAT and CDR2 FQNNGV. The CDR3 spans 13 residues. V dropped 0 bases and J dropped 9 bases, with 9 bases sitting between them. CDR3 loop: CASSLDLVSPQHF. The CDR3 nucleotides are TGTGCCAGCAGCTTAGATCTAGTGTCGCCCCAGCATTTT.

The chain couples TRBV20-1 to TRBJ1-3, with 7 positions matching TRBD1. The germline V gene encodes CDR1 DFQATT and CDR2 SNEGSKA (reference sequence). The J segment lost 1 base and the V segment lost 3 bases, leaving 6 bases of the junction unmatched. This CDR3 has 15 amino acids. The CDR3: CSASKTGRSGNTIYF. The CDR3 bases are TGCAGTGCTAGTAAGACAGGGAGGTCTGGAAACACCATATATTTT.

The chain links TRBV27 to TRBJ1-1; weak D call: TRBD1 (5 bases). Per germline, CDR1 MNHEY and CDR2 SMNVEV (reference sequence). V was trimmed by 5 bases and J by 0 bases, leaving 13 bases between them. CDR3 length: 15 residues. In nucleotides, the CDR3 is TGTGCCAGCAGTACCCCGGGACTCTTGAACACTGAAGCTTTCTTT. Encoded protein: CASSTPGLLNTEAFF.

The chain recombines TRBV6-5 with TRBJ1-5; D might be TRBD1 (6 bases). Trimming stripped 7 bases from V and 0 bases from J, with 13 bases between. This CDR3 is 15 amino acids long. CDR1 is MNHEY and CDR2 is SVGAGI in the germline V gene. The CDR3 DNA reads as TGTGCCAGCAATACAGGGACGGGTAGCAATCAGCCCCAGCATTTT. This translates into CASNTGTGSNQPQHF.